This TCR beta chain was recovered during a study of cytomegalovirus exposure and HLA in healthy donors. PCR primers comprised 60 Vbeta and 13 Jbeta primers. The data were produced by immunoSEQ multiplex PCR, yet TCRdb's version contains in-frame clones alone and is incomplete. The sample records about 200,000 clones, 82% being singletons. The CDR3 length is 15 residues. The table lists this clone with a count of one. The sample was PBMCs. This receptor was identified in a boy aged 2 to 9 in good health and CMV-seronegative. V is TRBV21-1 and J is TRBJ2-5; TRBD1, as called in the table, went unchecked against the DNA. TRBV21-1 is a recognized pseudogene. For the CDR3, the DNA is TGTGCCAGCAGGCCCCTCCGACAGGAGCAAGAGACCCAGTACTTC. Its protein product is CASRPLRQEQETQYF.